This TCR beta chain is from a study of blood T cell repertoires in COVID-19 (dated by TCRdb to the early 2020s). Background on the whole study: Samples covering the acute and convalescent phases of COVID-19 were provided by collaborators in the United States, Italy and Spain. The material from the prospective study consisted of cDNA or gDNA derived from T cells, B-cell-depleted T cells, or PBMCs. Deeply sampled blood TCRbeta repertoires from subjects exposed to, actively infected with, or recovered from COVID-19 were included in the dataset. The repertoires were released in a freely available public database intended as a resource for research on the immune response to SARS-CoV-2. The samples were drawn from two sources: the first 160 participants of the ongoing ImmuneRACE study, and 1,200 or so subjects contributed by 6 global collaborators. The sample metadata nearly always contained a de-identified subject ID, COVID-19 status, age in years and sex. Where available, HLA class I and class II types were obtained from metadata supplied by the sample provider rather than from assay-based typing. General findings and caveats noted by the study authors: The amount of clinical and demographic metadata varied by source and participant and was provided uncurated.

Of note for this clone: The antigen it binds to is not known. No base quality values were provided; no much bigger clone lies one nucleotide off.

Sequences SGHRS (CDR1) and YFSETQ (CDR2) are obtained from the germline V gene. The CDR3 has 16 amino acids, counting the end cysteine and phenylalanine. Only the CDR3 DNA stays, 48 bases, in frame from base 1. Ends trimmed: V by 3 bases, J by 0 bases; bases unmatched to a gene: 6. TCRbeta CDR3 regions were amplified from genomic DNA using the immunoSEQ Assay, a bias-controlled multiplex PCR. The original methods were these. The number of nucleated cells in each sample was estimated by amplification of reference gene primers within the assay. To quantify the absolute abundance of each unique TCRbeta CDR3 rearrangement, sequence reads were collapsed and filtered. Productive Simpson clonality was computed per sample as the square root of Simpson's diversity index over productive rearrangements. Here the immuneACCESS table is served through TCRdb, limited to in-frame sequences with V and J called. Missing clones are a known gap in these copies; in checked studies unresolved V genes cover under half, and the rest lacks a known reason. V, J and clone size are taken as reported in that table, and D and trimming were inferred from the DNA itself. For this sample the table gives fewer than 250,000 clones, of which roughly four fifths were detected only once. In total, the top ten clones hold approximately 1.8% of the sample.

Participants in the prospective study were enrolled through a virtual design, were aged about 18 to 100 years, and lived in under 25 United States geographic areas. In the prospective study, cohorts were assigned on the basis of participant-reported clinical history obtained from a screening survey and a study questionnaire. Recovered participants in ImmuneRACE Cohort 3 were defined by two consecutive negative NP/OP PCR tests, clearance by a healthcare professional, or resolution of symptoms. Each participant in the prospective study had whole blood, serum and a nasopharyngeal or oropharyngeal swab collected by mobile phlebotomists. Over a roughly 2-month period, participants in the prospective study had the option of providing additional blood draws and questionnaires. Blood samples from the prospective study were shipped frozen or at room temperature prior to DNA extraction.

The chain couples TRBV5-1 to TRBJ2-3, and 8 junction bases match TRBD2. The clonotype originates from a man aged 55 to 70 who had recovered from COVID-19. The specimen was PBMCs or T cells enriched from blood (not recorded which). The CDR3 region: CASSWGSGASTDTQYF. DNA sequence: TGCGCCAGCAGCTGGGGTAGCGGGGCCAGCACAGATACGCAGTATTTT.